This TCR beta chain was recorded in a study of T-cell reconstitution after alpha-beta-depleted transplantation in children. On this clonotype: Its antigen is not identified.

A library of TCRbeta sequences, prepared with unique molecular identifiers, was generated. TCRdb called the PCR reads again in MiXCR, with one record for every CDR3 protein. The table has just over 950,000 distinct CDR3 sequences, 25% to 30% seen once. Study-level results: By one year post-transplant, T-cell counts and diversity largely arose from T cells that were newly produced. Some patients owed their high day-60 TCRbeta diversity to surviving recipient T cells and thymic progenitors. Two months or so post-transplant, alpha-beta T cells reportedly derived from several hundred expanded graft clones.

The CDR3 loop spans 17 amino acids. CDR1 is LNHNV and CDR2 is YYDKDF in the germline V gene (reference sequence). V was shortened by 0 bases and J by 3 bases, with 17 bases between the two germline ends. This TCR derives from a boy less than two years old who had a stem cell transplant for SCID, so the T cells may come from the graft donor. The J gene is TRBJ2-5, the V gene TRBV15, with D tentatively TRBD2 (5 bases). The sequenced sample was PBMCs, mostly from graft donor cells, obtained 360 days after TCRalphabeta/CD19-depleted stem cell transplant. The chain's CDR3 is CATSREVKLGVKETQYF. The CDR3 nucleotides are TGTGCCACCAGCAGAGAAGTCAAACTCGGGGTTAAAGAGACCCAGTACTTC.